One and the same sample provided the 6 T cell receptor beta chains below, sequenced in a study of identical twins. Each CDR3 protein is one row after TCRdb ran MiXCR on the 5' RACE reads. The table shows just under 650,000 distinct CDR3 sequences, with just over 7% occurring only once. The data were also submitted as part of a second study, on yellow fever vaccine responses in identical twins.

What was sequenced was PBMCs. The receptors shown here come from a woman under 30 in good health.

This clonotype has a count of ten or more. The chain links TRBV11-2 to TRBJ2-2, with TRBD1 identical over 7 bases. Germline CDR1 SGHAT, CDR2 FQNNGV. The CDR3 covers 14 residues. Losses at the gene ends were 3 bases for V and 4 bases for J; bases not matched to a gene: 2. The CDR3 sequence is CASSFTGVTGELFF. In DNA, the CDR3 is TGTGCCAGCAGCTTTACAGGGGTCACCGGGGAGCTGTTTTTT.

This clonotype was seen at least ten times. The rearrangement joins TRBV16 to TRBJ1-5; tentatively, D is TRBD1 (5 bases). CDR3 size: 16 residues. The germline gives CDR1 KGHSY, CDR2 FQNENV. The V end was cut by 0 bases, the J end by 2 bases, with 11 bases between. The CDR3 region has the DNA TGTGCCAGCAGCCAATCGGGGGGTTTGGGCAATCAGCCCCAGCATTTT. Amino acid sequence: CASSQSGGLGNQPQHF. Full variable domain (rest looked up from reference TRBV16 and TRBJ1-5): GEEVAQTPKHLVRGEGQKAKLYCAPIKGHSYVFWYQQVLKNEFKFLISFQNENVFDETGMPKERFSAKCLPNSPCSLEIQATKLEDSAVYFCASSQSGGLGNQPQHFGDGTRLSIL.

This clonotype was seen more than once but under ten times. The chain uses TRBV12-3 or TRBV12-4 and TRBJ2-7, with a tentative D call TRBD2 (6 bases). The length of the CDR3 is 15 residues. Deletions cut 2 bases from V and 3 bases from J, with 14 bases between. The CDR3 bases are TGTGCCAGCAGTTTAAGACCCGGGACTTTCTACGAGCAGTACTTC. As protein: CASSLRPGTFYEQYF.

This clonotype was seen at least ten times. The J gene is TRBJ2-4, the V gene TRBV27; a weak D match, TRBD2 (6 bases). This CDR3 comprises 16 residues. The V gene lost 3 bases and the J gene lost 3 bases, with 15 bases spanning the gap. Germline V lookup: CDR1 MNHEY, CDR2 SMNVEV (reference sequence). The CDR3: CASSLVGRFGKNIQYF. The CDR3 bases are TGTGCCAGCAGTTTGGTGGGGAGGTTTGGCAAAAACATTCAGTACTTC.

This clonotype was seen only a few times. The CDR3 DNA reads as TGTGCCAGCAGTTACTCGGGCAGGGTGGTCTTTGGCTACACCTTC. Its translation is CASSYSGRVVFGYTF. J is TRBJ1-2 and V is TRBV6-5, with D tentatively TRBD1 (5 bases). The CDR3 covers 15 residues. Germline CDR1 reads MNHEY; CDR2 reads SVGAGI. The ends were cut back, 0 bases at V and 7 bases at J, with 15 bases in the middle.

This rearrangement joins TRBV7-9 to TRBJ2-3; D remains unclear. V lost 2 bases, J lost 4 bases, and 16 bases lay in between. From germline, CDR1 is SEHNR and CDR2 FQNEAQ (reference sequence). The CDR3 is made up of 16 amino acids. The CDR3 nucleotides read TGTGCCAGCAGCTTACTCGAGGCGGAGACTTCAGATACGCAGTATTTT. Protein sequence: CASSLLEAETSDTQYF.